The clone carrying this T cell receptor beta chain occurred once. The target antigen is unknown. This entry is derived from a study of T cell responses to AZD1222 COVID-19 vaccine. Notes on the study in general: Repertoires were sampled only after the peak T cell response. Clonal diversity may have been underestimated, and the donors were mostly white British, with more females than males. An increase in Spike-specific TCR breadth and depth was observed after two AZD1222 doses.

There are 15 residues in the CDR3. V lost 0 bases to trimming and J lost 2 bases, with 10 bases between them. Germline loops: CDR1 SGHRS, CDR2 YFSETQ. Libraries were prepared by immunoSEQ multiplex PCR; TCRdb keeps only in-frame clonotypes and omits some of them. There are tens of thousands of clones in the sample; 75% to 95% occur only once, and around 8% lies in the top ten. The study pooled second doses at about 4 or about 12 weeks. The TCR originated in an adult who received the AZD1222 COVID-19 vaccine. The source was peripheral blood, collected 28 days after the second AZD1222 dose. The chain is built from TRBV5-1 and TRBJ2-3; maybe TRBD1 (6 bases). CDR3 residues: CASSLVGANTDTQYF. The CDR3 nucleotides read TGCGCCAGCAGCTTGGTGGGGGCTAACACAGATACGCAGTATTTT. The full variable domain, in which reference TRBV5-1 and TRBJ2-3 provide the parts outside the CDR3, is KAGVTQTPRYLIKTRGQQVTLSCSPISGHRSVSWYQQTPGQGLQFLFEYFSETQRNKGNFPGRFSGRQFSNSRSEMNVSTLELGDSALYLCASSLVGANTDTQYFGPGTRLTVL.